This T cell receptor beta chain is drawn from a study of blood T cell repertoires in COVID-19. Germline V gene sequence: CDR1 SGHDT, CDR2 YYEEEE. The ends lost 1 base at V and 1 base at J; junction bases unmatched: 4. CDR3 length equals 15 residues. Researchers sorted participants into cohorts using their self-reported clinical history. Profiling relied on immunoSEQ multiplex PCR, and the TCRdb table lists in-frame clones only, not all of them. The table lists approximately 140,000 clones, almost 85% of them singletons. V usage is TRBV5-6 and J usage is TRBJ1-1; 7 positions agree with TRBD1. This clonotype originated in a woman in her 50s with acute COVID-19. The sample comprised PBMCs or T cells enriched from blood (not recorded which). The CDR3 loop is CASSLPQGENTEAFF. CDR3 sequence (DNA): TGTGCCAGCAGCTTGCCTCAGGGGGAGAACACTGAAGCTTTCTTT.